This entry is about one TCR beta chain. A junction boundary mismatches the germline segment, possibly from a read error. Recruitment covered 20 to 25 US areas and drew participants whose ages spanned about 18 to 95 years. Cohorts were based on clinical histories the participants reported. The entry originates in a study of blood T cell repertoires in COVID-19. About the study: Specimens from acute and convalescent COVID-19 originated in the United States, Italy and Spain. Sources were T cells, B-cell-depleted T cells, or PBMCs; the material itself was cDNA or gDNA.

The CDR3 sequence is 13 residues long. Germline lookup yields CDR1 SGHDN and CDR2 FVKESK. Method: immunoSEQ multiplex PCR; TCRdb's copy keeps in-frame clones and lacks some. The data hold hundreds of thousands of clones, with 80% to 90% observed a single time. The genes are TRBV14 and TRBJ2-5, with D tentatively TRBD2 (5 bases). This TCR derives from a woman aged 45-65 years who had been exposed to COVID-19. Specimen: PBMCs or T cells enriched from blood (not recorded which). CDR3 nucleotide sequence: TGTGCCAGTAAGCTTGGTTGGACGGAGGCCCCCCACTTC. As protein: CASKLGWTEAPHF.